The 24 T cell receptor beta chains reported below all come from one sample, sequenced in a study of blood T cell repertoires in COVID-19. The protocol was immunoSEQ multiplex PCR, while the TCRdb copy is restricted to in-frame clones and leaves out a portion. The sample has about 320,000 clones, roughly 90% seen once; the top ten hold about 8.9%. What was sequenced was PBMCs or T cells enriched from blood (not recorded which). The receptors here all came from a woman between 18 and 30 years old who had recovered from COVID-19.

The J gene is TRBJ1-5, the V gene TRBV2; TRBD1 might be the D (5 bases). The CDR3 contains 14 residues. Trimming cost V 6 bases and J 4 bases, with 13 bases left between them. Germline CDR1 is SNHLY and CDR2 is FYNNEI. The CDR3 spells CASSHGGGNQPQHF. The CDR3 DNA is TGTGCCAGCAGCCATGGGGGGGGGAATCAGCCCCAGCATTTT.

This clone is a singleton in its sample. V is TRBV7-2 and J is TRBJ2-1; a possible D gene is TRBD2 (6 bases). The CDR3 spans 13 residues. Germline assignment: CDR1 SGHTA and CDR2 FQGNSA. The V end was cut by 4 bases, the J end by 4 bases, with 8 bases between. The CDR3 sequence is CASSSGTYNEQFF. The CDR3 DNA reads as TGTGCCAGCAGCTCGGGGACTTACAATGAGCAGTTCTTC.

This clone has just one count. The genes are TRBV7-3 and TRBJ2-2, with D perhaps TRBD1 (5 bases). V lost 1 base, J lost 0 bases, and 12 bases lay in between. The length of the CDR3 is 17 residues. CDR1 and CDR2 (germline): SGHTA, FQGTGA. For the CDR3, the DNA is TGTGCCAGCAGCTTAATGCGCGGCAGGGCGAACACCGGGGAGCTGTTTTTT. Protein sequence: CASSLMRGRANTGELFF.

The chain couples TRBV19 to TRBJ1-4; D might be TRBD1 (6 bases). V dropped 5 bases and J dropped 10 bases, with 14 bases sitting between them. Germline V gene data show CDR1 as LNHDA and CDR2 as SQIVND (reference sequence). This CDR3 contains 13 residues. The CDR3 loop reads CASSPTKQGKLFF. The CDR3 nucleotides are TGTGCCAGTAGTCCGACTAAACAGGGAAAACTGTTTTTT. The whole variable domain, filled in from reference TRBV19 and TRBJ1-4, reads DGGITQSPKYLFRKEGQNVTLSCEQNLNHDAMYWYRQDPGQGLRLIYYSQIVNDFQKGDIAEGYSVSREKKESFPLTVTSAQKNPTAFYLCASSPTKQGKLFFGSGTQLSVL.

V and J are TRBV7-9 and TRBJ1-1; a weak D match, TRBD1 (6 bases). Germline V lookup: CDR1 SEHNR, CDR2 FQNEAQ (reference sequence). The V end was cut by 1 base, the J end by 2 bases, with 11 bases between. The CDR3 is 15 amino acids. DNA for the CDR3: TGTGCCAGCAGCTTAGGGTACAGGGCTAACACTGAAGCTTTCTTT. It codes for CASSLGYRANTEAFF.

The J gene is TRBJ1-2, the V gene TRBV30; the D is unclear. Germline CDR1 and CDR2: GTSNPN and SVGIG (reference sequence). The CDR3 spans 12 residues. Trimming stripped 8 bases from V and 7 bases from J, with 17 bases between. CDR3 bases: TGTGCCCGAGGGAATATCAGGCGTGGCTACACCTTC. Its translation: CARGNIRRGYTF.

The chain has TRBV7-9 and TRBJ1-2; the D gene is possibly TRBD1 (6 bases). The CDR3 is made up of 13 amino acids. Deletions cut 2 bases from V and 6 bases from J, with 10 bases between. In germline, CDR1 is SEHNR, CDR2 FQNEAQ (reference sequence). This CDR3 reads CASSLRQADGYTF. As DNA, the CDR3 is TGTGCCAGCAGCTTAAGACAGGCTGATGGCTACACCTTC.

This clone was recorded many times. The chain links TRBV20-1 to TRBJ1-2; no definite D call. The CDR3 runs to 11 residues. Germline loops: CDR1 DFQATT, CDR2 SNEGSKA (reference sequence). V was pared by 2 bases and J by 8 bases, with 9 bases between. The CDR3 is CSARPQVGYTF. CDR3 sequence (DNA): TGCAGTGCTAGACCACAAGTCGGCTACACCTTC.

This chain uses TRBV18 with TRBJ2-5, with 7 bases aligning to TRBD1. This CDR3 is 14 amino acids long. V shed 1 base and J 5 bases; nucleotides not matched to a gene: 4. In germline, CDR1 is KGHSH, CDR2 LQKENI. This CDR3 is CASSPLGQRETQYF. As DNA, the CDR3 is TGTGCCAGCTCACCACTGGGACAGAGGGAGACCCAGTACTTC. The entire variable domain, with the rest obtained from reference TRBV18 and TRBJ2-5, is as follows: NAGVMQNPRHLVRRRGQEARLRCSPMKGHSHVYWYRQLPEEGLKFMVYLQKENIIDESGMPKERFSAEFPKEGPSILRIQQVVRGDSAAYFCASSPLGQRETQYFGPGTRLLVL.

This sequence joins TRBV7-6 and TRBJ1-1; TRBD1 matches 7 bases. This CDR3 region has 16 residues. Trimming at V came to 8 bases and at J to 0 bases, leaving 12 bases not matched to a gene. Germline CDR1 SGHVS, CDR2 FNYEAQ. The CDR3 DNA reads TGTGCCAGCTCCTTGACAGGGTGGTCCCTGAACACTGAAGCTTTCTTT. Its translation is CASSLTGWSLNTEAFF.

The chain recombines TRBV5-5 with TRBJ2-7; TRBD2 matches at 11 bases. Per the germline V gene, CDR1 is SGHKS and CDR2 is YYEKEE (reference sequence). CDR3 length: 15 residues. The junction had 4 bases not matched to a gene; V was cut back by 4 bases and J by 1 base. CDR3 sequence (DNA): TGTGCCAGCAGCGTAACTAGCGGGGGTTCCTACGAGCAGTACTTC. Translating gives CASSVTSGGSYEQYF.

This clone was seen a single time. V gene TRBV6-5 combines with J gene TRBJ2-1; TRBD2 aligns across 10 bases. The CDR3 is 15 residues long. Germline trimming cut 5 bases from V and 5 bases from J; bases unmatched to any gene: 6. Germline V gives CDR1 MNHEY, CDR2 SVGAGI. CDR3 DNA: TGTGCCAGCAGTCCTTTAGCGGGAGGCCACAATGAGCAGTTCTTC. Encoded protein: CASSPLAGGHNEQFF.

V gene TRBV4-3 combines with J gene TRBJ2-5, with 8 bases fitting TRBD2. The CDR3 contains 15 residues. V shed 0 bases and J 5 bases; nucleotides not matched to a gene: 5. Germline loops: CDR1 LGHNA, CDR2 YSLEER. CDR3: CASSQDSGSVETQYF. The CDR3 bases are TGCGCCAGCAGCCAAGACAGCGGGAGCGTGGAGACCCAGTACTTC.

The chain links TRBV18 to TRBJ2-2; TRBD1 aligns across 9 bases. Trimming took 1 base from V and 6 from J; bases not matched to a gene: 9. The germline gives CDR1 KGHSH, CDR2 LQKENI. This CDR3 has 17 amino acids. This CDR3 reads CASSPQPGQGTSGELFF. CDR3 coding DNA: TGTGCCAGCTCACCACAACCGGGACAGGGTACGTCCGGGGAGCTGTTTTTT.

This chain uses TRBV5-5 with TRBJ1-3, with D perhaps TRBD1 (5 bases). Germline CDR1 reads SGHKS; CDR2 reads YYEKEE (reference sequence). The ends were cut back, 4 bases at V and 0 bases at J, with 11 bases in the middle. The CDR3 totals 15 residues. The CDR3 here is CASSPGGLSGNTIYF. CDR3 DNA sequence: TGTGCCAGCAGCCCGGGGGGACTCTCTGGAAACACCATATATTTT.

The chain couples TRBV9 to TRBJ2-4, with no clear D. Trimming took 4 bases from V and 0 from J, leaving 11 bases between them. CDR3 length: 15 residues. The germline V gene encodes CDR1 SGDLS and CDR2 YYNGEE. CDR3: CASSPGSLAKNIQYF. The CDR3 DNA is TGTGCCAGCAGCCCAGGTTCCTTAGCCAAAAACATTCAGTACTTC.

The genes are TRBV7-2 and TRBJ1-5; D gene uncertain. Looked up from germline, CDR1 is SGHTA and CDR2 is FQGNSA. The CDR3 loop spans 12 amino acids. Trimming cost V 6 bases and J 0 bases, with 3 bases left between them. This chain's CDR3 is CASSNSNQPQHF. CDR3 coding DNA: TGTGCCAGCAGTAATAGCAATCAGCCCCAGCATTTT.

The chain recombines TRBV4-3 with TRBJ2-7, with a weak D call TRBD2 (5 bases). CDR3 length: 17 residues. Germline V gene data show CDR1 as LGHNA and CDR2 as YSLEER. V was shortened by 4 bases and J by 5 bases, with 24 bases between the two germline ends. CDR3 in DNA: TGCGCCAGCAGCCCCGCTCCTCGGGGAAACCCGCCCCACGAGCAGTACTTC. Its protein product is CASSPAPRGNPPHEQYF.

This sequence joins TRBV28 and TRBJ1-5, with 9 positions matching TRBD1. The ends lost 8 bases at V and 6 bases at J; junction bases unmatched: 8. The CDR3 runs 14 residues. Per germline, CDR1 MDHEN and CDR2 SYDVKM. The CDR3 loop reads CASRDRDLGQPQHF. CDR3 in DNA: TGTGCCAGCCGGGACAGGGATTTGGGTCAGCCCCAGCATTTT.

The chain has TRBV5-1 and TRBJ2-3; 8 bases are a match to TRBD2. The germline CDR1 and CDR2 sequences are SGHRS and YFSETQ. This CDR3 is built from 16 residues. The trim removed 5 bases at V and 2 bases at J, leaving 10 bases unmatched. The CDR3 nucleotides are TGCGCCAGCAGGTTCCAGGGACTAGGGTACACAGATACGCAGTATTTT. It translates to CASRFQGLGYTDTQYF.

The V call is TRBV5-1, the J call TRBJ2-1; TRBD2 might be the D (5 bases). Germline assignment: CDR1 SGHRS and CDR2 YFSETQ. V lost 0 bases to trimming and J lost 8 bases, with 12 bases between them. The CDR3 has 14 residues. In DNA form, the CDR3 reads TGCGCCAGCAGCTTGGTTGCAGGACTCGATGAGCAGTTCTTC. Amino acids: CASSLVAGLDEQFF.

The genes are TRBV9 and TRBJ2-7; 9 nucleotides line up with TRBD1. With V trimmed by 0 bases and J by 5 bases, 6 bases remained unmatched. This CDR3 is 15 amino acids long. Germline V lookup: CDR1 SGDLS, CDR2 YYNGEE. The chain's CDR3 is CASSVEGDRVNEQYF. The CDR3, as DNA: TGTGCCAGCAGCGTAGAGGGGGACAGGGTGAACGAGCAGTACTTC. Complete variable domain (other parts from reference TRBV9 and TRBJ2-7): DSGVTQTPKHLITATGQRVTLRCSPRSGDLSVYWYQQSLDQGLQFLIQYYNGEERAKGNILERFSAQQFPDLHSELNLSSLELGDSALYFCASSVEGDRVNEQYFGPGTRLTVT.

The chain recombines TRBV9 with TRBJ1-1, with TRBD1 matching 9 bases. Germline V lookup: CDR1 SGDLS, CDR2 YYNGEE. Trimming cost V 2 bases and J 5 bases; bases outside gene matches: 7. CDR3 length: 15 residues. CDR3 in amino acids: CASSVGDRVGTEAFF. DNA for the CDR3: TGTGCCAGCAGCGTCGGGGACAGGGTTGGTACTGAAGCTTTCTTT.

This chain links TRBV20-1 with TRBJ2-5, with D maybe TRBD2 (6 bases). The CDR3 spans 15 residues. Per germline, CDR1 DFQATT and CDR2 SNEGSKA (reference sequence). Trimming pared 3 bases from V and 0 bases from J, leaving 14 bases between. Here the CDR3 DNA reads TGCAGTGCTAGTTACGTTGCGGGGAACCAAGAGACCCAGTACTTC. This gives the protein CSASYVAGNQETQYF.